This T cell receptor beta chain came from a study of T cell responses to AZD1222 COVID-19 vaccine. Study overall: Second-dose schedules of about 4 or about 12 weeks were combined. The study, taken as a whole, reports: The study found Spike-specific TCR breadth and depth rose after two AZD1222 doses. Repertoire sampling happened only post peak T cell response. Nearly half of unique spike-specific TCRs reportedly avoided B.1.351 and B.1.1.7 mutated regions.

Sequenced by immunoSEQ multiplex PCR; TCRdb stores in-frame clones only, minus some. The sample lists about 78,000 clones, around four fifths occurring once. The CDR3 length is 16 residues. Germline V CDR1 and CDR2: MRHNA, SNTAGT. With V trimmed by 3 bases and J by 4 bases, 2 bases remained unmatched. Concerning this clone itself: Its matching antigen is unknown.

Specimen: peripheral blood, collected on day 0 of AZD1222 vaccination. This chain links TRBV6-4 with TRBJ2-3; 15 bases line up with TRBD2. This sequence was found in an adult in good health. The CDR3 DNA follows: TGTGCCAGCAGTGAGGGGACTAGCGGGGGGCCAGATACGCAGTATTTT. Translation gives CASSEGTSGGPDTQYF.